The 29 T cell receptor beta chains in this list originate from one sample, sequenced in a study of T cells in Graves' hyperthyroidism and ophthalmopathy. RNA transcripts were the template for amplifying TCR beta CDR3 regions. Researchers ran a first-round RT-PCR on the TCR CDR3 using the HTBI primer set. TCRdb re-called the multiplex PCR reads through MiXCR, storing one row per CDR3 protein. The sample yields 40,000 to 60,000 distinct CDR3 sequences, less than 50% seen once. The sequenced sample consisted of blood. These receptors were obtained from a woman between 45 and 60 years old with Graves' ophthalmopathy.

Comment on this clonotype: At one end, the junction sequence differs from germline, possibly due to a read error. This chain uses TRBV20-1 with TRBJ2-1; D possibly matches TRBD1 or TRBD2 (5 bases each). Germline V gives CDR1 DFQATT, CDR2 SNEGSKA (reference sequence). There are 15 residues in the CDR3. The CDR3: CGASTLQEASYEQFF. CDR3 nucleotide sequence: TGCGGTGCTAGTACCCTACAGGAGGCCTCCTACGAGCAGTTCTTC.

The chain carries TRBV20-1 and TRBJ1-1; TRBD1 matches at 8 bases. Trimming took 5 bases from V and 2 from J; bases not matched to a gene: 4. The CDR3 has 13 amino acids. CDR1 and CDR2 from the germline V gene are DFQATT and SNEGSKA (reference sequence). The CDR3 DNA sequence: TGCAGTGCTCGGGACAGGCTAAACACTGAAGCTTTCTTT. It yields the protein CSARDRLNTEAFF.

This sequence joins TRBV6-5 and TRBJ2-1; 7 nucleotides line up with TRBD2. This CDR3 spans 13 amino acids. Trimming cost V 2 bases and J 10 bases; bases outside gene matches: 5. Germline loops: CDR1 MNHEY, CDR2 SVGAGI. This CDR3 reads CASSYGGSREQFF. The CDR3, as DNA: TGTGCCAGCAGTTACGGCGGGAGTAGGGAGCAGTTCTTC.

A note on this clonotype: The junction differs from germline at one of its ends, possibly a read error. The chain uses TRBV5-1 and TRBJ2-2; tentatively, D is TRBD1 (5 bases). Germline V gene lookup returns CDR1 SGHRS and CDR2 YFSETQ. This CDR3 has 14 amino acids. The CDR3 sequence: CASTLDGQAGELFF. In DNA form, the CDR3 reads TGCGCCAGCACCTTGGATGGACAAGCCGGGGAGCTGTTTTTT. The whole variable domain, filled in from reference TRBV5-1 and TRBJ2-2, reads KAGVTQTPRYLIKTRGQQVTLSCSPISGHRSVSWYQQTPGQGLQFLFEYFSETQRNKGNFPGRFSGRQFSNSRSEMNVSTLELGDSALYLCASTLDGQAGELFFGEGSRLTVL.

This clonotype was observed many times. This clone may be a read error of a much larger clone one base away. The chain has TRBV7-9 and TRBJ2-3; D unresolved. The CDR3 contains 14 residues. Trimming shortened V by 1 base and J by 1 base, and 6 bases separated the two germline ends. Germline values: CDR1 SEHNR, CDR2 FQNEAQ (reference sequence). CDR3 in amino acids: CASSLGAGTDTQYF. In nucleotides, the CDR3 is TGTGCCAGCAGCTTAGGGGCAGGCACAGATACGCAGTATTTT.

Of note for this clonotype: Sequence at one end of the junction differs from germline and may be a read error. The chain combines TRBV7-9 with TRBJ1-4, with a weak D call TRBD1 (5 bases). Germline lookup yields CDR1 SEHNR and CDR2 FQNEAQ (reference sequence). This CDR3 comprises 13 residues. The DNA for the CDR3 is TGTGCCAGCAGCTCCGGGGGAGTTGAAAAGCTGGTTTTT. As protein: CASSSGGVEKLVF.

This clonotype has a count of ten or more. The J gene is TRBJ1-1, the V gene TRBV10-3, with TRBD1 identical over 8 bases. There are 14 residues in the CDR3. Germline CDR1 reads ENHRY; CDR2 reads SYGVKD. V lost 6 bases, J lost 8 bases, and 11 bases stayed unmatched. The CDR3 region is CAISPGQAGPEAFF. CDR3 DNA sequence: TGTGCCATCAGCCCGGGACAGGCGGGGCCCGAAGCTTTCTTT.

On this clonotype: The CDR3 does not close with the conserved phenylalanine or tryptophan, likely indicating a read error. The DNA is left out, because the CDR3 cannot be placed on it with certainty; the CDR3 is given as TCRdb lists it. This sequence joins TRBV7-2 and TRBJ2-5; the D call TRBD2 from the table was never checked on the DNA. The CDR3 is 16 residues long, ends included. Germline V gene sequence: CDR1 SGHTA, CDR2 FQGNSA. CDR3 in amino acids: CASSQHSSGNPKRPST.

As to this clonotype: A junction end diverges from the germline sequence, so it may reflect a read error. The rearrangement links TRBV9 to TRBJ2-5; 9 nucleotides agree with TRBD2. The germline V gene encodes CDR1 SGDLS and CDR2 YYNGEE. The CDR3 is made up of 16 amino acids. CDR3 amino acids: CASGLMGASGVEAQYF. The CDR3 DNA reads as TGTGCCAGCGGCCTTATGGGGGCTAGCGGGGTAGAGGCCCAGTACTTC.

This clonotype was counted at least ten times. The CDR3 protein is CASSPDRGDYEQYF. DNA of the CDR3: TGCGCCAGCAGCCCAGACAGGGGGGACTACGAGCAGTACTTC. The genes are TRBV5-1 and TRBJ2-7; 9 bases align to TRBD1. The CDR3 has 14 residues. Trimming took 4 bases from V and 3 from J; bases not matched to a gene: 5. Per germline, CDR1 SGHRS and CDR2 YFSETQ.

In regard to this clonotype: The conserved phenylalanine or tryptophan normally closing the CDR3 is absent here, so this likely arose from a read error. CDR3 sequence reads: CAWSAGGPNEQYS. The DNA of the CDR3 is TGTGCCTGGAGTGCGGGAGGGCCTAACGAGCAGTACTCC. This sequence joins TRBV7-8 and TRBJ2-7; 9 bases map to TRBD2. Unmatched junction bases numbered 10, after V lost 11 bases and J lost 5 bases. The CDR3 has 13 amino acids. The germline V gene encodes CDR1 SGHVS and CDR2 FQNEAQ.

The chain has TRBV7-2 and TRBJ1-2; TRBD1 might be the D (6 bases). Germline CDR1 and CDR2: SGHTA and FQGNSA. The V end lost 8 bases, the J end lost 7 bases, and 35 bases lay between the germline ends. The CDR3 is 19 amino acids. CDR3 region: CASSPVEGQWGLADGGYTF. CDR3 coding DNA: TGTGCCAGCTCACCGGTAGAAGGACAGTGGGGGTTAGCGGATGGTGGCTACACCTTC.

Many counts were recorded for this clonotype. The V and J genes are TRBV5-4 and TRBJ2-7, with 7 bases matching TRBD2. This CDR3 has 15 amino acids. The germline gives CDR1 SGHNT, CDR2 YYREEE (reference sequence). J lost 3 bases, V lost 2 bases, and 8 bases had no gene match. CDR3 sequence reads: CASSLGPGRDYEQYF. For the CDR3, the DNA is TGTGCCAGCAGCTTAGGTCCAGGGAGGGACTACGAGCAGTACTTC.

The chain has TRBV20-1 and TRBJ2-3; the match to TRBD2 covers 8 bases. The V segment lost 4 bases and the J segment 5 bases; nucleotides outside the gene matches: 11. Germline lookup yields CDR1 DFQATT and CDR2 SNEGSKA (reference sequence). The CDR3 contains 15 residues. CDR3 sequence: CSANKRGLAGDTQYF. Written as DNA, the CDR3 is TGCAGTGCTAATAAGCGGGGGCTAGCGGGAGATACGCAGTATTTT.

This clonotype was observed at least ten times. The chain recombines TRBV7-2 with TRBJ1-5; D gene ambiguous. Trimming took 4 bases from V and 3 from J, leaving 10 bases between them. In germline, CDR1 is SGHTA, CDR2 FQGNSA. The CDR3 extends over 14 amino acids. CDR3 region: CASSSSPINQPQHF. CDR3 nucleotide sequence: TGTGCCAGCAGCTCAAGTCCCATCAATCAGCCCCAGCATTTT.

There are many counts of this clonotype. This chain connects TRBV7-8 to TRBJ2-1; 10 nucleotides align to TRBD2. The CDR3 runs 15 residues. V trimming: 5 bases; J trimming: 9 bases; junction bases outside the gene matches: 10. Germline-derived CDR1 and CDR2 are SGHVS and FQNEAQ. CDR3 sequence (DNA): TGTGCCAGCAGCCTAACTAGCGGGGCTACAGGTGAGCAGTTCTTC. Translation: CASSLTSGATGEQFF.

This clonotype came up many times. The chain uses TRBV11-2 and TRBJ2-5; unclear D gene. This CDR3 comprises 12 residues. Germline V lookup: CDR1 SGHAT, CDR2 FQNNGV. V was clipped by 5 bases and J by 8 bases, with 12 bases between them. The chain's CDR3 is CASSPPLDTQYF. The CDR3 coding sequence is TGTGCCAGCAGCCCCCCCCTGGATACCCAGTACTTC. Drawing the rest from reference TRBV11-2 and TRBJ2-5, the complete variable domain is EAGVAQSPRYKIIEKRQSVAFWCNPISGHATLYWYQQILGQGPKLLIQFQNNGVVDDSQLPKDRFSAERLKGVDSTLKIQPAKLEDSAVYLCASSPPLDTQYFGPGTRLLVL.

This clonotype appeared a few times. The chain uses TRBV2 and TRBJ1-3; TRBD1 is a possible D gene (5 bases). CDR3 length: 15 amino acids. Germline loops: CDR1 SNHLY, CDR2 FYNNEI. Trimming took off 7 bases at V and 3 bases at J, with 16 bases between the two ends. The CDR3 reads CASNKAGGSGNTIYF. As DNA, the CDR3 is TGTGCCAGCAACAAAGCCGGGGGAAGTGGAAACACCATATATTTT. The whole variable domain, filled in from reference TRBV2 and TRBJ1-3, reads EPEVTQTPSHQVTQMGQEVILRCVPISNHLYFYWYRQILGQKVEFLVSFYNNEISEKSEIFDDQFSVERPDGSNFTLKIRSTKLEDSAMYFCASNKAGGSGNTIYFGEGSWLTVV.

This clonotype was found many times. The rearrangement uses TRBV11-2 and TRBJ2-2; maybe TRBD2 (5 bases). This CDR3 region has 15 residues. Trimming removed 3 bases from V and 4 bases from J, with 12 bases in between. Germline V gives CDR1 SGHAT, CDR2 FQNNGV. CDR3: CASSFSAGSTGELFF. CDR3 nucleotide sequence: TGTGCCAGCAGCTTTAGCGCCGGTTCCACCGGGGAGCTGTTTTTT.

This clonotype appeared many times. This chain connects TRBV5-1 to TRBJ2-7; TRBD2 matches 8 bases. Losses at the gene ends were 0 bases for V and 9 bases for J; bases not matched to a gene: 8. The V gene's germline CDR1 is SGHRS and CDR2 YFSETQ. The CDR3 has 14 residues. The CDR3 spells CASSLVLAGRRQYF. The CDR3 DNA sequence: TGCGCCAGCAGCTTGGTGTTAGCGGGAAGAAGGCAGTACTTC. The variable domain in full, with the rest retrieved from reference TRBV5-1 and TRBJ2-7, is KAGVTQTPRYLIKTRGQQVTLSCSPISGHRSVSWYQQTPGQGLQFLFEYFSETQRNKGNFPGRFSGRQFSNSRSEMNVSTLELGDSALYLCASSLVLAGRRQYFGPGTRLTVT.

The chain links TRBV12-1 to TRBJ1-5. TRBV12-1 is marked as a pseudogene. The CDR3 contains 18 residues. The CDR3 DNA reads TGTGCCAGCAGCTTTGGGAGGACGGAATCCTGGGGCAATCAGCCCCAGCATTTT. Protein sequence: CASSFGRTESWGNQPQHF.

This chain's CDR3 is CASSLVGGQGVGLGTDTQYF. The CDR3 nucleotides read TGTGCCAGCAGCTTAGTAGGCGGACAGGGGGTAGGTCTGGGCACAGATACGCAGTATTTT. V usage is TRBV7-2 and J usage is TRBJ2-3; 10 bases are a match to TRBD1. J gave up 1 base and V 1 base, and 14 bases lay outside the gene matches. This CDR3 comprises 20 residues. CDR1 is SGHTA, CDR2 FQGNSA, per germline. Combining the CDR3 with reference TRBV7-2 and TRBJ2-3 gives the whole variable domain GAGVSQSPSNKVTEKGKDVELRCDPISGHTALYWYRQSLGQGLEFLIYFQGNSAPDKSGLPSDRFSAERTGGSVSTLTIQRTQQEDSAVYLCASSLVGGQGVGLGTDTQYFGPGTRLTVL.

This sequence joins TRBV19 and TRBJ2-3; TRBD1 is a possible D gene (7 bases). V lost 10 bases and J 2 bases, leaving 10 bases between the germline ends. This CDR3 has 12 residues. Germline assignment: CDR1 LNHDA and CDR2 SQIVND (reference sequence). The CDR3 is CATRGDTDTQYF. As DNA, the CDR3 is TGTGCCACCAGGGGGGACACAGATACGCAGTATTTT.

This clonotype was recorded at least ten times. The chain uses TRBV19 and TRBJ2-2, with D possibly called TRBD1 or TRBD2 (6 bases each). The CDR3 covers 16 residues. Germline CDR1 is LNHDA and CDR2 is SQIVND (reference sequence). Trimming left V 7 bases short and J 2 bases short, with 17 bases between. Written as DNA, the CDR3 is TGTGCCAGTAAACCGAGGGGGACTGCTAACACCGGGGAGCTGTTTTTT. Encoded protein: CASKPRGTANTGELFF. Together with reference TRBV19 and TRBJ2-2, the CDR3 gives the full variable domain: DGGITQSPKYLFRKEGQNVTLSCEQNLNHDAMYWYRQDPGQGLRLIYYSQIVNDFQKGDIAEGYSVSREKKESFPLTVTSAQKNPTAFYLCASKPRGTANTGELFFGEGSRLTVL.

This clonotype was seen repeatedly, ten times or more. CDR3 region: CASRAAGASSETQYF. CDR3 in DNA: TGTGCCAGCAGGGCCGCCGGGGCGAGTAGCGAGACCCAGTACTTC. V and J are TRBV7-2 and TRBJ2-5, with D perhaps given as TRBD1 or TRBD2 (5 bases each). Germline lookup yields CDR1 SGHTA and CDR2 FQGNSA. The CDR3 is 15 residues long. V lost 6 bases and J lost 5, with 19 bases in between.

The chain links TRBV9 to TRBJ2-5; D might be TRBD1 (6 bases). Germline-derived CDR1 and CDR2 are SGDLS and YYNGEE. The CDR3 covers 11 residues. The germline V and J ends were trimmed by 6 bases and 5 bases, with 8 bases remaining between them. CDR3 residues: CASTRGETQYF. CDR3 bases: TGTGCCAGCACGAGGGGGGAGACCCAGTACTTC.

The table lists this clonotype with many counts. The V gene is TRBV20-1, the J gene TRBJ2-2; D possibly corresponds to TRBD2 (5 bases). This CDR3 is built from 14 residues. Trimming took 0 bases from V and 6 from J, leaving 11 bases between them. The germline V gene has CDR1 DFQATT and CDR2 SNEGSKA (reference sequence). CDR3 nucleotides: TGCAGTGCTAGAGATGAACTAGTTGCCGGGGAGCTGTTTTTT. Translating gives CSARDELVAGELFF.

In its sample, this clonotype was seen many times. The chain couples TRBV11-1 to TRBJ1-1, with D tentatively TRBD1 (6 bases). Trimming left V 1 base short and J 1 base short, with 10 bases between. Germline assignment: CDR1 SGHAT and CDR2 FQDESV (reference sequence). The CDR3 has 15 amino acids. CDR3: CASSLETTGNTEAFF. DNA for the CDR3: TGTGCCAGCAGCTTAGAAACGACAGGGAACACTGAAGCTTTCTTT.

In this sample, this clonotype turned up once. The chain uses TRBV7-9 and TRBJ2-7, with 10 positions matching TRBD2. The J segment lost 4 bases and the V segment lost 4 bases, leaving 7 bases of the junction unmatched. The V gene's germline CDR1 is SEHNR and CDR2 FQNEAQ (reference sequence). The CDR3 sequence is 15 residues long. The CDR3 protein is CASSSTSGLSYEQYF. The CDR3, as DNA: TGTGCCAGCAGCTCGACTAGCGGGTTAAGTTACGAGCAGTACTTC. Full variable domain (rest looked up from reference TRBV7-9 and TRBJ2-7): DTGVSQNPRHKITKRGQNVTFRCDPISEHNRLYWYRQTLGQGPEFLTYFQNEAQLEKSRLLSDRFSAERPKGSFSTLEIQRTEQGDSAMYLCASSSTSGLSYEQYFGPGTRLTVT.